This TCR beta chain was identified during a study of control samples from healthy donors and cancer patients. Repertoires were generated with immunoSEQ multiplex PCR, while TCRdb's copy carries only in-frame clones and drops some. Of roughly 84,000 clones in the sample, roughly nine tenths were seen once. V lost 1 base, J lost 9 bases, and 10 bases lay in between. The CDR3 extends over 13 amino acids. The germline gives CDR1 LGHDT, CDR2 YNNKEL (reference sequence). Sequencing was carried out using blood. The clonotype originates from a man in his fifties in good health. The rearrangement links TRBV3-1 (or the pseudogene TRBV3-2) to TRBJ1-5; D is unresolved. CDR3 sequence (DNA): TGTGCCAGCAGCCAAGGAGGGTCCCGGCCCCAGCATTTT. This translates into CASSQGGSRPQHF.